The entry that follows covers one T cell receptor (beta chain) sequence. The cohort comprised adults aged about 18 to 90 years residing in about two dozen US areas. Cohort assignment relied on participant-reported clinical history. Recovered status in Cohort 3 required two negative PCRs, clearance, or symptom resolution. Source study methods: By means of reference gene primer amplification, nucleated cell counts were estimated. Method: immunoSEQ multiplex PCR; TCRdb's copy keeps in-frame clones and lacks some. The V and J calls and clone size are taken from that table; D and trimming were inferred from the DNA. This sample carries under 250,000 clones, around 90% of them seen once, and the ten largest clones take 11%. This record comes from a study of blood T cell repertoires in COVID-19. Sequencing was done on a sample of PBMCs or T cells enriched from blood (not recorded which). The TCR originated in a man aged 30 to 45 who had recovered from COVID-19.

DNA of the CDR3: TGTGCCAGCAGCCCAGAACCGGACAGGGTGAAGAACGAGCAGTACTTC. It codes for CASSPEPDRVKNEQYF. The chain uses TRBV9 and TRBJ2-7; 8 bases are a match to TRBD1. Germline V lookup: CDR1 SGDLS, CDR2 YYNGEE. This CDR3 has 16 amino acids. The ends lost 4 bases at V and 5 bases at J; junction bases unmatched: 14.